This is a list of T cell receptor beta chains from one sample in a study of cytomegalovirus exposure and HLA in healthy donors. The method was immunoSEQ multiplex PCR; TCRdb's version includes in-frame clones alone and lacks a portion of them. The top ten hold over 3% of the sample, which has 120,000 to 150,000 clones, around 90% seen once. What was sequenced was PBMCs. These receptors came from a woman aged 18-29 years in good health and CMV-seropositive. CDR3s include the opening cysteine and the closing phenylalanine or tryptophan.

>16|TRBV4-3
CASSQDWTGWAGELFF
>12|TRBV9
CASSGTGNEQFF
>16|TRBV4-3
CASSQDRKQGGQPQHF
>16|TRBV2
CASRTSLAGGGDEQFF
>13|TRBV11-3
CASSAGVWETQYF
>16|TRBV6-5
CASSYWDRGQQETQYF
>13|TRBV6-5
CASSYGSSFGYTF
>13|TRBV5-1
CASSLAGVRELFF
>17|TRBV28
CASSFEAGGSSYNEQFF
>15|TRBV19
CASSISDRADQPQHF
>12|TRBV30
CAWDFYGTEAFF
>14|TRBV28
CASSLSPSYNEQFF
>14|TRBV30
CAWSLDRGQYEQYF
>13|TRBV27
CASSLLFGGEQYF
>16|TRBV9
CASSAAGTGVTEKLFF
>14|TRBV11-2
CASSLGLSSYEQYF
>16|TRBV12-5
CASGLVRTATNEKLFF
>16|TRBV6-6
CASSYSRHDSGNTIYF
>16|TRBV11-2
CASSLTFPGQGNTIYF
>15|TRBV6-1
CASSAPGQGTDTQYF
>14|TRBV19
CASRTDLSSYEQYF
>16|TRBV5-1
CASSQQTGTGGRGYTF
>14|TRBV5-6
CASSFRPVSYEQYF
>16|TRBV5-1
CASSLEGGSGVDTQYF
>15|TRBV13
CASSLDRGRRTEAFF
>16|TRBV5-4
CASSLDSAGSGGEQFF
>17|TRBV2
CASSEALASSGKETQYF
>13|TRBV29-1
CSVEGGLNGELFF
>15|TRBV7-9
CASSPQGISTDTQYF
>15|TRBV7-2
CASSPPGTGAYEQYF
>14|TRBV10-3
CAISEQHPAGTQYF
>14|TRBV6-4
CASSLQGGTGELFF
>11|TRBV5-1
CASSSSLEAFF
>17|TRBV11-3
CASSLGISGQSTDTQYF
>14|TRBV28
CASSYPGVGYEQYF
>15|TRBV6-5
CASSQTLSGAYGYTF